A selection of T cell receptor beta chains follows, all from one sample in a study of blood T cell repertoires in COVID-19. Repertoires were generated with immunoSEQ multiplex PCR, while TCRdb's copy carries only in-frame clones and drops some. Of about 200,000 clones in the sample, 75% to 95% are singletons; the top ten hold approximately 0.48%. Material: peripheral blood. These receptors were collected from a man aged 45-65 years with acute or convalescent COVID-19. The CDR3 runs from the conserved cysteine through the conserved F or W. A D gene is named only where the DNA matches it firmly. For some rows the clone size is stated as once, few or many, or as a class when expanded; others skip it.

clone_size,j_call,v_call,d_call,cdr3_aa,cdr3_nt
-,TRBJ2-2,TRBV5-8,-,CASSLYGSAGELFF,TGTGCCAGCAGCTTGTACGGGTCGGCCGGGGAGCTGTTTTTT
-,TRBJ1-5,TRBV29-1,-,CSVGARDQPQHF,TGCAGCGTAGGTGCCAGGGATCAGCCCCAGCATTTT
-,TRBJ1-5,TRBV3-1/TRBV3-2,-,CASSRNPLRPQHF,TGTGCCAGCAGCCGTAACCCCCTAAGGCCCCAGCATTTT
-,TRBJ2-3,TRBV27,-,CASSLSMGLLSTDTQYF,TGTGCCAGCAGTTTATCGATGGGACTTTTATCCACAGATACGCAGTATTTT
-,TRBJ2-7,TRBV28,-,CASSLSLSYEQYF,TGTGCCAGCAGTTTGAGTCTCTCCTACGAGCAGTACTTC
-,TRBJ1-3,TRBV6-5,-,CASRRPTGDGNTIYF,TGTGCCAGCAGGCGCCCGACAGGAGATGGAAACACCATATATTTT
once,TRBJ1-2,TRBV19,TRBD1,CASTAGTDGGYTF,TGTGCCAGTACCGCGGGGACAGACGGGGGCTACACCTTC
-,TRBJ1-1,TRBV28,-,CASTRRLRANTEAFF,TGTGCCAGCACCCGCAGGCTGAGGGCTAACACTGAAGCTTTCTTT
-,TRBJ1-5,TRBV3-1/TRBV3-2,TRBD1,CASSQGQYQPQHF,TGTGCCAGCAGCCAGGGACAGTATCAGCCCCAGCATTTT
-,TRBJ1-5,TRBV6-5,TRBD1,CASSYTGGGNQPQHF,TGTGCCAGCAGTTATACAGGGGGAGGCAATCAGCCCCAGCATTTT
-,TRBJ1-6,TRBV2,-,CASARGSNSPLHF,TGTGCCAGCGCCAGGGGATCAAATTCACCCCTCCACTTT
-,TRBJ2-7,TRBV28,TRBD1,CASGQGAGYEQYF,TGTGCCAGCGGACAGGGGGCGGGTTACGAGCAGTACTTC
-,TRBJ2-1,TRBV27,TRBD2,CASSFGGNFNEQFF,TGTGCCAGCAGTTTCGGGGGGAACTTCAATGAGCAGTTCTTC
-,TRBJ1-1,TRBV19,-,CASRDSNTEAFF,TGTGCCAGTAGGGACAGTAACACTGAAGCTTTCTTT
-,TRBJ2-2,TRBV5-1,-,CASRRSILRDTNTLGELFF,TGCGCCAGCAGGCGATCGATTTTACGGGACACCAATACCCTTGGGGAGCTGTTTTTT
-,TRBJ1-1,TRBV18,-,CASSPSPDREAFF,TGTGCCAGCTCACCATCCCCGGACAGAGAAGCTTTCTTT
-,TRBJ1-2,TRBV24-1,-,CATSGDNYGYTF,TGTGCCACCTCAGGGGATAACTATGGCTACACCTTC
-,TRBJ1-6,TRBV5-1,TRBD1,CASRPTGNDSPLHF,TGCGCCAGCAGGCCGACAGGGAATGATTCACCCCTCCACTTT
once,TRBJ1-1,TRBV19,TRBD1,CASSKRQGASTEAFF,TGTGCCAGTAGTAAAAGACAGGGGGCATCGACTGAAGCTTTCTTT
-,TRBJ2-1,TRBV7-9,-,CASSFRNEQFF,TGTGCCAGCAGCTTCAGGAATGAGCAGTTCTTC
-,TRBJ2-5,TRBV4-2,TRBD2,CASSPSSSGGQETQYF,TGTGCCAGCAGCCCATCCTCTAGCGGGGGGCAAGAGACCCAGTACTTC
-,TRBJ1-4,TRBV6-5,-,CASSRLSEKLFF,TGTGCCAGCAGTAGACTAAGTGAAAAACTGTTTTTT
-,TRBJ2-3,TRBV25-1,-,CASSDLPPTDTQYF,TGTGCCAGCAGTGATCTACCTCCCACAGATACGCAGTATTTT
-,TRBJ1-4,TRBV5-1,-,CASSSGVNEELFF,TGCGCCAGCAGCTCGGGAGTTAATGAAGAACTGTTTTTT
-,TRBJ2-7,TRBV7-2,TRBD1,CASSLRDSYYEQYF,TGTGCCAGCAGCTTAAGGGACAGCTATTACGAGCAGTACTTC
-,TRBJ2-5,TRBV7-2,-,CASSLMTDWVQETQYF,TGTGCCAGCAGCTTAATGACTGATTGGGTACAAGAGACCCAGTACTTC
-,TRBJ2-7,TRBV24-1,-,CATSEGGSYEQYF,TGTGCCACCAGTGAGGGGGGATCCTACGAGCAGTACTTC
-,TRBJ1-3,TRBV28,-,CASSSPLGLGNTIYF,TGTGCCAGCAGTTCCCCCTTGGGGCTTGGAAACACCATATATTTT
-,TRBJ1-2,TRBV6-5,-,CASSSDRGYGYTF,TGTGCCAGCAGTTCGGATAGGGGCTATGGCTACACCTTC
-,TRBJ1-1,TRBV28,-,CASRRRENTEAFF,TGTGCCAGCAGGCGACGGGAGAACACTGAAGCTTTCTTT
few,TRBJ1-5,TRBV4-1,-,CASSHIRGGQNQPQHF,TGCGCCAGCAGCCATATCCGCGGGGGCCAGAATCAGCCCCAGCATTTT
once,TRBJ2-1,TRBV10-2,TRBD2,CASSESLFGRARSYNEQFF,TGCGCCAGCAGTGAGTCCCTATTCGGGAGGGCCCGTTCCTACAATGAGCAGTTCTTC
-,TRBJ2-3,TRBV10-3,-,CAISELRDTQYF,TGTGCCATCAGTGAGCTCAGGGATACGCAGTATTTT
-,TRBJ2-2,TRBV18,-,CASSHPGTLNTGELFF,TGTGCCAGCTCACATCCCGGGACACTAAACACCGGGGAGCTGTTTTTT
once,TRBJ1-3,TRBV7-9,-,CASSLTGGLFSGNTIYF,TGTGCCAGCAGCTTAACGGGGGGGCTTTTCTCTGGAAACACCATATATTTT
-,TRBJ2-3,TRBV7-9,-,CASSLLQAPNTDTQYF,TGTGCCAGCAGCTTACTACAGGCCCCTAACACAGATACGCAGTATTTT
-,TRBJ2-1,TRBV6-6,-,CASSPVGRGETYNEQFF,TGTGCCAGCAGTCCCGTTGGGCGGGGAGAGACCTACAATGAGCAGTTCTTC
-,TRBJ1-2,TRBV6-6,-,CASSYGNRDYGYTF,TGTGCCAGCAGTTACGGGAACAGGGACTATGGCTACACCTTC
-,TRBJ1-6,TRBV5-6,-,CASSLWNRDNSPLHF,TGTGCCAGCAGCTTGTGGAACAGGGATAATTCACCCCTCCACTTT
-,TRBJ2-1,TRBV19,-,CASSNRGGYNEQFF,TGTGCCAGTAGTAACCGGGGAGGCTACAATGAGCAGTTCTTC
-,TRBJ1-5,TRBV30,-,CAWGEGNSQPQHF,TGTGCCTGGGGTGAGGGAAATAGCCAGCCCCAGCATTTT
-,TRBJ2-1,TRBV27,-,CASGERVPYNEQFF,TGTGCCAGCGGAGAGCGAGTCCCCTACAATGAGCAGTTCTTC
once,TRBJ2-1,TRBV27,-,CASSLRTYNEQFF,TGTGCCAGCAGTTTGCGGACCTACAATGAGCAGTTCTTC
once,TRBJ2-1,TRBV27,TRBD2,CASSPGRASRGVNERRSYNEQFF,TGTGCCAGCAGTCCCGGGCGGGCCAGTCGGGGGGTGAATGAGAGACGATCCTACAATGAGCAGTTCTTC
-,TRBJ1-1,TRBV29-1,TRBD1,CSATGQAGGRAFF,TGCAGCGCCACGGGACAGGCGGGTGGAAGAGCTTTCTTT
-,TRBJ1-1,TRBV5-1,-,CASSQQGENTEAFF,TGCGCCAGCAGCCAACAGGGAGAGAACACTGAAGCTTTCTTT
-,TRBJ1-1,TRBV6-5,TRBD1,CATRRTGGTEAFF,TGTGCCACCCGGAGGACAGGGGGCACTGAAGCTTTCTTT
-,TRBJ1-5,TRBV15,-,CATSRRPRWEPQHF,TGTGCCACCAGCAGGCGCCCGAGGTGGGAGCCCCAGCATTTT
-,TRBJ1-2,TRBV7-6,TRBD1,CASSLETGVDGYTF,TGTGCCAGCAGCTTAGAAACAGGGGTTGATGGCTACACCTTC
-,TRBJ1-2,TRBV6-5,-,CASSSLTVQRGYTF,TGTGCCAGCAGCTCCCTGACTGTTCAACGGGGCTACACCTTC
-,TRBJ2-3,TRBV9,TRBD1,CASSVAGGQGTDTQYF,TGTGCCAGCAGCGTAGCTGGGGGACAGGGGACAGATACGCAGTATTTT